This record covers a single T cell receptor beta chain. The V gene's germline CDR1 is GTSNPN and CDR2 SVGIG (reference sequence). Trimming removed 4 bases at V and 5 bases at J, with 17 bases between. CDR3 length: 14 residues. When the RNA was reverse transcribed, random hexamers were used with an input of about 0.5 to 1 ug. TCRdb processed the immunoSEQ multiplex PCR reads anew with MiXCR; each CDR3 protein has one entry. The profile covers approximately 190,000 distinct CDR3 sequences, with about 94% appearing a single time and 0.1% taken by the ten largest. This sample is part of a study of CD8 T cells in Susac syndrome.

The V and J genes are TRBV30 and TRBJ1-1; no reliable D call. Sequencing used CD4+ T cells from PBMCs. The sequence was collected from a human donor in good health. CDR3 sequence: CAWTRRRLGTEAFF. Here the CDR3 DNA reads TGTGCCTGGACCCGACGACGGTTGGGGACTGAAGCTTTCTTT.